Here is one T cell receptor beta chain with its context. This sample is part of a study of technical replicates of blood from four donors. Clones were read by immunoSEQ multiplex PCR, and TCRdb kept only the in-frame ones, dropping some. The sample yields over 45,000 clones, 80% to 95% seen once. Germline loops: CDR1 ENHRY, CDR2 SYGVKD. V gave up 8 bases and J gave up 5 bases, with 9 bases separating them. The CDR3 extends over 11 amino acids. The V and J genes are TRBV10-3 and TRBJ2-5, with D maybe TRBD2 (5 bases). The specimen was PBMCs. The clonotype was recovered from a human donor in good health. Some clones in this sample may be carry-over from other donors' samples. CDR3 coding DNA: TGTGCCATCGCTAGCACGGAGACCCAGTACTTC. Its protein product is CAIASTETQYF.